This is a list of T cell receptor beta chains from one sample in a study of T-cell reconstitution after alpha-beta-depleted transplantation in children. TCRdb reprocessed the PCR reads via MiXCR and lists one record per CDR3 protein. The sample gives some 500,000 distinct CDR3 sequences, approximately 20% of which show up once; more than 2.5% is in the top ten. Source: PBMCs from the stem cell graft donor, taken from the stem cell graft. Source of these receptors: a human donor who donated a stem cell graft to a child with acute lymphoblastic leukemia. Each CDR3 is given with its conserved first and last residue. Size is omitted from some rows. Given values are once, few, many or a class for expanded clones.

size,V,J,CDR3
.,TRBV6-5,TRBJ2-3,CASSFLAGGPGRDTQYF
.,TRBV29-1,TRBJ1-3,CSVVVPQKTIYF
.,TRBV2,TRBJ2-7,CASMPVPGLAGSYEQYF
few,TRBV2,TRBJ2-7,CATTPSGGSYEQYF
.,TRBV27,TRBJ2-1,CASSFLGSSDDHNEQFF
.,TRBV4-1,TRBJ2-7,CASSHDVREPYEQYF
.,TRBV24-1,TRBJ2-1,CATSDAGAQVSYNEQFF
few,TRBV2,TRBJ2-1,CASSERVTKSNEQFF
few,TRBV5-1,TRBJ2-7,CASSLEGTEQYF
.,TRBV5-5,TRBJ2-3,CASSRNSQLAASRDTQYF
few,TRBV20-1,TRBJ2-7,CSAGLAGAYEQYF
few,TRBV4-1,TRBJ2-1,CASSQEGVQGGDEQFF
few,TRBV27,TRBJ1-5,CASGRDGNQPQHF
many,TRBV29-1,TRBJ1-5,CSVALTGDQPQHF
.,TRBV7-9,TRBJ2-1,CASTYPLGSSGDEQFF
.,TRBV9,TRBJ1-1,CASSLVFQGEAFF
.,TRBV7-2,TRBJ2-7,CASSLRSPNYEQYF
few,TRBV29-1,TRBJ1-2,CSVGRDRYYGYTF
.,TRBV5-1,TRBJ2-1,CASSLDLGQGGNEQFF
few,TRBV19,TRBJ1-1,CASSIGTGGATEAFF
many,TRBV7-7,TRBJ2-1,CASSLDGTYNEQFF
.,TRBV9,TRBJ2-7,CASSVASSAYEQYF
few,TRBV5-6,TRBJ1-2,CASSTIGAANYGYTF
.,TRBV5-1,TRBJ2-5,CASSLPGLQSQETQYF
few,TRBV10-3,TRBJ2-7,CAIRPQDQRYYEQYF
.,TRBV10-3,TRBJ2-2,CAIRDTGLAGEFGELFF
few,TRBV24-1,TRBJ2-2,CATSDFAPTSGRYTGELFF
few,TRBV5-6,TRBJ1-1,CASRDFSTGRDTEAFF
few,TRBV20-1,TRBJ1-5,CSALDRGHQPQHF
few,TRBV20-1,TRBJ1-2,CSLDRGNNGYTF
.,TRBV9,TRBJ2-1,CASSVASREQFF
few,TRBV12-3/TRBV12-4,TRBJ2-7,CASSLLRSAYEQYF
.,TRBV7-3,TRBJ2-2,CASARIGGQGAGELFF
few,TRBV10-3,TRBJ2-7,CAISASLGLGYEQYF
few,TRBV6-1,TRBJ1-3,CASSGSFLISGNTIYF
few,TRBV5-1,TRBJ1-6,CASSWSGTGDSPLHF
.,TRBV20-1,TRBJ1-5,CSALPVAGAALQHF
few,TRBV2,TRBJ2-4,CASTPGAKNIQYF
few,TRBV4-1,TRBJ2-2,CASSQVLTSGRWYTGELFF
few,TRBV12-3/TRBV12-4,TRBJ2-3,CASSLNFRVSTDTQYF
.,TRBV12-3/TRBV12-4,TRBJ2-7,CASSYGLGSYEQYF
few,TRBV19,TRBJ2-2,CASSYGGPAGELFF
few,TRBV7-7,TRBJ2-2,CASSISGTSPGELFF
.,TRBV29-1,TRBJ2-1,CSVEDEGAGAYNEQFF
few,TRBV29-1,TRBJ2-1,CSVESNRGGRYNEQFF
.,TRBV12-3/TRBV12-4,TRBJ2-3,CASSPGLAERTDTQYF
many,TRBV6-2/TRBV6-3,TRBJ2-1,CASSYVYNEQFF
.,TRBV4-1,TRBJ2-2,CASSQVGGRVNTGELFF
.,TRBV29-1,TRBJ1-1,CSVDDGRGEAFF
once,TRBV2,TRBJ1-5,CASRHYRERGNQPQHF
.,TRBV29-1,TRBJ2-5,CSVREGQGSVETQYF
.,TRBV7-9,TRBJ2-7,CASGDFQSSYEQYF
.,TRBV7-9,TRBJ2-1,CASSLAPVSYNEQFF
.,TRBV5-1,TRBJ2-1,CASSLEKGGVDNEQFF
once,TRBV13,TRBJ2-1,CASSLVSSEEQFF